The present entry profiles one TCR beta chain with its context. The antigen is unknown. The record originates from a study of T cell repertoires in cytomegalovirus infection. The V and J ends lost 0 bases and 5 bases respectively, with 11 bases between them. The CDR3 has 15 residues. Germline values: CDR1 MNHEY, CDR2 SMNVEV (reference sequence). A single record per CDR3 protein comes from TCRdb applying MiXCR to the reads. The sample yields roughly 54,000 distinct CDR3 sequences, 33% seen once. The sequence derives from a human donor in good health (CMV status not recorded). Some clones in this sample may be carry-over from other donors' samples. This sequence joins TRBV27 and TRBJ2-1; D unresolved. Sequenced: PBMCs, sequenced either directly or after in vitro stimulation (not recorded which). CDR3 sequence reads: CASSLSPLGHNEQFF. The CDR3 nucleotides are TGTGCCAGCAGTTTATCCCCCCTAGGTCACAATGAGCAGTTCTTC.